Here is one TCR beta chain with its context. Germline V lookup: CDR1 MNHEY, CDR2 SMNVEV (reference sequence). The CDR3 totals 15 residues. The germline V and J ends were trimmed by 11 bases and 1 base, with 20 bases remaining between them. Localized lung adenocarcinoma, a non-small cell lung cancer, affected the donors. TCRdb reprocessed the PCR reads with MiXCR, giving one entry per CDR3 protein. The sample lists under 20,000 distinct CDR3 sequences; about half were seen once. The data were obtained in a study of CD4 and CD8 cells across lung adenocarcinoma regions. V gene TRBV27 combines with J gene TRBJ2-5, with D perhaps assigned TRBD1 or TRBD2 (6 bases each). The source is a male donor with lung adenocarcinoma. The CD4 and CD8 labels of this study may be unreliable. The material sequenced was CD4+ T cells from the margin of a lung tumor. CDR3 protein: CAGGFGGGAQETQYF. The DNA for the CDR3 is TGTGCCGGGGGGTTCGGGGGCGGGGCCCAAGAGACCCAGTACTTC.